This T cell receptor beta chain came from a study of T cell changes during pregnancy in multiple sclerosis. Method: immunoSEQ multiplex PCR; TCRdb's copy keeps in-frame clones and lacks some. The sample holds tens of thousands of clones, 80% to 95% seen once. Germline V lookup: CDR1 LGHNA, CDR2 YNFKEQ. V lost 0 bases, J lost 6 bases, and 7 bases lay in between. CDR3 length equals 13 residues. The chain uses TRBV4-2 and TRBJ2-3, with no clear D. This receptor was identified in a female donor with multiple sclerosis, enrolled in a pregnancy study. This specimen consisted of CD8+ T cells from peripheral blood mononuclear cells, obtained after pregnancy. CDR3 DNA: TGTGCCAGCAGCCAAGAGCAGTTTGATACGCAGTATTTT. Its translation is CASSQEQFDTQYF.